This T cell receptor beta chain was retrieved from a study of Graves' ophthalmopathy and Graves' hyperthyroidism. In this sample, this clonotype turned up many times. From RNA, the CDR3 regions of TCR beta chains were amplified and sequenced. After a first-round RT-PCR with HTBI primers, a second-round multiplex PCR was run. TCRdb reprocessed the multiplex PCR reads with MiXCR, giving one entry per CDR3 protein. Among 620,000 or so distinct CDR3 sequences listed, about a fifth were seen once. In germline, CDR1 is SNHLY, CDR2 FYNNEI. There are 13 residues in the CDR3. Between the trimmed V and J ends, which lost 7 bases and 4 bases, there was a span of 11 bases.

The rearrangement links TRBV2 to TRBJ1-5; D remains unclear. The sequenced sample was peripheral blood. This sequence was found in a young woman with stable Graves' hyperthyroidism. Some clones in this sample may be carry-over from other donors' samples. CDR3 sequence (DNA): TGTGCCAGCAAGACGCTGAGGAATCAGCCCCAGCATTTT. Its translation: CASKTLRNQPQHF. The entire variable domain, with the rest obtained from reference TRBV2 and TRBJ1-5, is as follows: EPEVTQTPSHQVTQMGQEVILRCVPISNHLYFYWYRQILGQKVEFLVSFYNNEISEKSEIFDDQFSVERPDGSNFTLKIRSTKLEDSAMYFCASKTLRNQPQHFGDGTRLSIL.